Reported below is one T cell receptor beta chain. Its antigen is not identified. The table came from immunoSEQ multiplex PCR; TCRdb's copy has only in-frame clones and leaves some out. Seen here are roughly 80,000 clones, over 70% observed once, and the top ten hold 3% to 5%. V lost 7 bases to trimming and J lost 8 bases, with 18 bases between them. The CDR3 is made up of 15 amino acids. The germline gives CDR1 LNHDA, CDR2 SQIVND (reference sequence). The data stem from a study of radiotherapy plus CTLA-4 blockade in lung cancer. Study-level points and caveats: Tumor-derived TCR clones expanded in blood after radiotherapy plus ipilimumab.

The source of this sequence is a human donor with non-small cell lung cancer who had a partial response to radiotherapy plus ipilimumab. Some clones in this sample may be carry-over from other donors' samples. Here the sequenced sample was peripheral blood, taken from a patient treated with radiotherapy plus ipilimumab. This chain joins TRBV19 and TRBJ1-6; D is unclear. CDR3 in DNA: TGTGCCAGTATCCTGGGAGGGCATCGGGATTCACCCCTCCACTTT. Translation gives CASILGGHRDSPLHF.